These 21 T cell receptor beta chains came from one sample sequenced in a study of shared clonotypes between healthy human individuals. The data were produced by immunoSEQ multiplex PCR, yet TCRdb's version contains in-frame clones alone and is incomplete. The sample includes about 1.1 million clones, about 84% of them seen just once. Sequencing input: memory CD4+ T cells from PBMCs. Subset of the sample: CD45RA-negative fraction. The receptors shown here come from a man aged 18-30 years in good health. Some clones in this sample may be carry-over from other donors' samples.

This sequence joins TRBV9 and TRBJ2-3; no clear D. Trimming pared 0 bases from V and 8 bases from J, leaving 13 bases between. Germline V gives CDR1 SGDLS, CDR2 YYNGEE. This CDR3 is built from 14 residues. CDR3 nucleotides: TGTGCCAGCAGCGTAGACTCAGGCCCTGGTACGCAGTATTTT. Its protein product is CASSVDSGPGTQYF.

The rearrangement joins TRBV19 to TRBJ1-5; 9 bases are shared with TRBD1. The J segment lost 5 bases and the V segment lost 4 bases, leaving 9 bases of the junction unmatched. The CDR3 totals 16 residues. The germline V gene has CDR1 LNHDA and CDR2 SQIVND (reference sequence). The CDR3 DNA reads as TGTGCCAGTAGTACAATTGGGGGACAGGGTTATCAGCCCCAGCATTTT. This encodes CASSTIGGQGYQPQHF.

This clone was detected a few times. This may be a read error, as it is one base from a much larger clone. The rearrangement uses TRBV11-3 and TRBJ2-1; 9 nucleotides align to TRBD2. After removal of 4 bases from V and 4 bases from J, the junction contained 5 bases not matched to a gene. In germline, CDR1 is SGHNT, CDR2 YENEEA. CDR3 size: 15 residues. The CDR3 DNA reads as TGTGCCAGCAGCTCGGGACTAGCACCTTACAATGAGCAGTTCTTC. Its translation: CASSSGLAPYNEQFF.

The chain combines TRBV5-6 with TRBJ2-7, with D possibly TRBD1 on 6 matching bases. The CDR3 consists of 15 residues. CDR1 is SGHDT and CDR2 is YYEEEE in the germline V gene. Trimming left V 1 base short and J 4 bases short, with 15 bases between. The CDR3 DNA is TGTGCCAGCAGCTTGCGGCACAGGGCCCTTTACGAGCAGTACTTC. It translates to CASSLRHRALYEQYF.

This chain links TRBV4-1 with TRBJ2-5, with D possibly being TRBD1 (8 bases). In germline, CDR1 is MGHRA, CDR2 YSYEKL. Trimming cost V 2 bases and J 4 bases, with 14 bases left between them. This CDR3 region has 15 residues. The CDR3: CASSQYRGGVETQYF. CDR3 coding DNA: TGCGCCAGCAGCCAATACAGGGGGGGTGTAGAGACCCAGTACTTC.

The gene calls are TRBV30 and TRBJ2-7; 8 positions match TRBD2. Germline V lookup: CDR1 GTSNPN, CDR2 SVGIG (reference sequence). Trimming took 0 bases from V and 2 from J; bases not matched to a gene: 3. The CDR3 spans 14 residues. The CDR3 protein is CAWSVRAGAYEQYF. CDR3 nucleotide sequence: TGTGCCTGGAGTGTTCGAGCGGGAGCCTACGAGCAGTACTTC.

The rearrangement links TRBV5-8 to TRBJ2-7; TRBD1 matches 7 bases. Per the germline V gene, CDR1 is SGHTS and CDR2 is YDEGEE. Unmatched junction bases numbered 7, after V lost 4 bases and J lost 3 bases. The CDR3 is 14 residues long. The CDR3 DNA reads as TGTGCCAGCAGCCTCACAGGGGTTTACTACGAGCAGTACTTC. It codes for CASSLTGVYYEQYF.

The chain employs TRBV30 and TRBJ2-7; TRBD2 matches at 12 bases. V dropped 1 base and J dropped 12; count of bases not matched to a gene: 7. The CDR3 is 13 amino acids. Germline V gives CDR1 GTSNPN, CDR2 SVGIG (reference sequence). This chain's CDR3 is CAWSGTSGISRYF. In DNA form, the CDR3 reads TGTGCCTGGAGTGGGACTAGCGGGATAAGTCGGTACTTC.

The rearrangement joins TRBV11-3 to TRBJ2-3, with D unresolved. Looked up from germline, CDR1 is SGHNT and CDR2 is YENEEA. Trimming shortened V by 0 bases and J by 6 bases, and 4 bases separated the two germline ends. The CDR3 spans 12 residues. CDR3 amino acids: CASSLESDTQYF. CDR3 in DNA: TGTGCCAGCAGCTTAGAGTCCGATACGCAGTATTTT.

This clone was observed at least ten times. The chain links TRBV15 to TRBJ1-5; D ambiguous. The CDR3 sequence is 13 residues long. Germline V gene lookup returns CDR1 LNHNV and CDR2 YYDKDF (reference sequence). Trimming stripped 4 bases from V and 3 bases from J, with 7 bases between. This CDR3 is CATSKDYNQPQHF. The CDR3 DNA sequence: TGTGCCACCAGCAAAGACTACAATCAGCCCCAGCATTTT.

J is TRBJ2-3 and V is TRBV6-6; D not resolved. Germline lookup yields CDR1 MNHNY and CDR2 SVGAGI (reference sequence). The CDR3 has 14 residues. Trimming stripped 2 bases from V and 0 bases from J, with 6 bases between. CDR3 in DNA: TGTGCCAGCAGTTACGGGGTTAGCACAGATACGCAGTATTTT. Translation gives CASSYGVSTDTQYF.

The DNA for the CDR3 is TGTGCCAGCAGCCCAGCATTATCTACCACAGATACGCAGTATTTT. Its translation: CASSPALSTTDTQYF. The chain has TRBV9 and TRBJ2-3, with D hard to call. V gave up 4 bases and J gave up 2 bases, with 14 bases separating them. Germline V gene data show CDR1 as SGDLS and CDR2 as YYNGEE. This CDR3 region has 15 residues.

The J gene is TRBJ2-5, the V gene TRBV5-1; the match to TRBD2 covers 7 bases. The CDR3 totals 14 residues. Germline loops: CDR1 SGHRS, CDR2 YFSETQ. J gave up 2 bases and V 5 bases, and 6 bases lay outside the gene matches. The CDR3 nucleotides are TGCGCCAGCAGGGGCGGGAGTAGTCAAGAGACCCAGTACTTC. The encoded protein is CASRGGSSQETQYF.

The chain is built from TRBV28 and TRBJ2-3; D call uncertain. V was cut by 1 base and J by 3 bases, with 14 bases left in between. Germline V lookup: CDR1 MDHEN, CDR2 SYDVKM. This CDR3 is built from 16 residues. CDR3 sequence: CASSLFGQVGTDTQYF. The CDR3 DNA reads as TGTGCCAGCAGTTTATTCGGGCAGGTAGGTACAGATACGCAGTATTTT.

The chain couples TRBV19 to TRBJ2-7, with 9 bases identical to TRBD2. J lost 6 bases, V lost 5 bases, and 8 bases had no gene match. The CDR3 contains 14 residues. Germline V gives CDR1 LNHDA, CDR2 SQIVND (reference sequence). The DNA for the CDR3 is TGTGCCAGTAGTGGTAGCGGGAGTATGGGCGAGCAGTACTTC. Residues: CASSGSGSMGEQYF. Complete variable domain (other parts from reference TRBV19 and TRBJ2-7): DGGITQSPKYLFRKEGQNVTLSCEQNLNHDAMYWYRQDPGQGLRLIYYSQIVNDFQKGDIAEGYSVSREKKESFPLTVTSAQKNPTAFYLCASSGSGSMGEQYFGPGTRLTVT.

This chain joins TRBV11-3 and TRBJ2-1, with 10 bases matching TRBD1. From germline, CDR1 is SGHNT and CDR2 YENEEA. This CDR3 contains 16 residues. V lost 4 bases, J lost 1 base, and 4 bases stayed unmatched. The CDR3 is CASSSDRGFSYNEQFF. The CDR3 region has the DNA TGTGCCAGCAGCTCGGACAGGGGGTTTTCCTACAATGAGCAGTTCTTC.

The J gene is TRBJ2-7, the V gene TRBV6-5; 8 nucleotides match TRBD1. V shed 6 bases, J shed 6 bases, and the junction held 13 bases outside the gene matches. This CDR3 has 15 amino acids. The germline gives CDR1 MNHEY, CDR2 SVGAGI. CDR3 sequence (DNA): TGTGCCAGCAGAAGTGGGGGACAGGCCCCCTCCGAGCAGTACTTC. This gives the protein CASRSGGQAPSEQYF.

The J gene is TRBJ1-1, the V gene TRBV28; D gene ambiguous. This CDR3 has 14 amino acids. Germline-derived CDR1 and CDR2 are MDHEN and SYDVKM. Trimming shortened V by 5 bases and J by 6 bases, and 16 bases separated the two germline ends. The CDR3 sequence is CASSMIRANAEAFF. CDR3 DNA: TGTGCCAGCAGTATGATAAGGGCAAACGCTGAAGCTTTCTTT. Full variable domain (outside the CDR3, taken from reference TRBV28 and TRBJ1-1): DVKVTQSSRYLVKRTGEKVFLECVQDMDHENMFWYRQDPGLGLRLIYFSYDVKMKEKGDIPEGYSVSREKKERFSLILESASTNQTSMYLCASSMIRANAEAFFGQGTRLTVV.

The rearrangement uses TRBV5-1 and TRBJ2-7, with TRBD1 identical over 8 bases. The V gene's germline CDR1 is SGHRS and CDR2 YFSETQ. This CDR3 is built from 14 residues. The trim removed 3 bases at V and 3 bases at J, leaving 5 bases unmatched. In nucleotides, the CDR3 is TGCGCCAGCAGCTGGGCAGGGGGCGGCTACGAGCAGTACTTC. It translates to CASSWAGGGYEQYF.

This rearrangement joins TRBV6-1 to TRBJ2-3; TRBD1 aligns across 7 bases. The J segment lost 3 bases and the V segment lost 6 bases, leaving 6 bases of the junction unmatched. Germline V gives CDR1 MNHNS, CDR2 SASEGT. The CDR3 is made up of 14 amino acids. The CDR3 region has the DNA TGTGCCAGCAGGACCCGACAGGGAACAGATACGCAGTATTTT. This gives the protein CASRTRQGTDTQYF.

This clone turned up a few times. The chain uses TRBV13 and TRBJ2-1; weak D call: TRBD2 (6 bases). The CDR3 contains 16 residues. V lost 5 bases to trimming and J lost 5 bases, with 19 bases between them. From germline, CDR1 is PRHDT and CDR2 FYEKMQ (reference sequence). Here the CDR3 DNA reads TGTGCCAGCAGCCAAGGGGACTGGTCGATTGACAATGAGCAGTTCTTC. It yields the protein CASSQGDWSIDNEQFF.